Described below is a single T cell receptor (beta chain) sequence and its context. Its antigen is unidentified. The source of the sample is a study of cytomegalovirus exposure and HLA in healthy donors. Study-wide findings and caveats: Specificity of three CMV-associated chains for CMV antigens was verified in vitro. According to the study, 160 or so TCR beta chains were cytomegalovirus-associated.

With V trimmed by 4 bases and J by 5 bases, 3 bases remained unmatched. CDR3 length: 13 amino acids. Looked up from germline, CDR1 is GTSNPN and CDR2 is SVGIG (reference sequence). Profiling relied on immunoSEQ multiplex PCR, and the TCRdb table lists in-frame clones only, not all of them. The sample has about 73,000 clones, 85% to 90% seen once. Sequenced input: PBMCs. This receptor was obtained from a woman between 18 and 29 years old in good health and CMV-seropositive. The chain couples TRBV30 to TRBJ2-2; 8 nucleotides match TRBD2. The CDR3 bases are TGTGCCTGGACTAAGCGGGGGACCGGGGAGCTGTTTTTT. Its protein is CAWTKRGTGELFF.